These 29 T cell receptor beta chains were sequenced from one sample in a study of regulatory T cells in long-lasting Graves disease. Time point in this sample: persistent/refractory GD, antithyroid drugs over 5 years with positive TRAb. Extracted RNA from PBMCs served as the source of the TCR library. Library construction for TCR beta used iRepertoire HTBI primers and Arm-PCR of CDR3 regions. TCRdb re-called the multiplex PCR reads with MiXCR, one entry per CDR3 protein. Of approximately 400,000 distinct CDR3 sequences in the sample, roughly 25% were seen once. Sequences were derived from peripheral blood mononuclear cells (PBMCs), sampled when the disease was refractory, from a patient treated with antithyroid drugs. The receptors come from a woman between 40 and 50 years old with Graves disease.

In its sample, this clonotype was seen many times. The chain recombines TRBV28 with TRBJ2-7, with D maybe TRBD2 (6 bases). The CDR3 sequence is 14 residues long. Germline lookup yields CDR1 MDHEN and CDR2 SYDVKM. The ends were cut back, 1 base at V and 6 bases at J, with 13 bases in the middle. The CDR3: CASSLFAGPGEQYF. The CDR3 region has the DNA TGTGCCAGCAGTTTATTTGCGGGACCGGGCGAGCAGTACTTC.

This clonotype was recorded at least ten times. The chain combines TRBV20-1 with TRBJ1-5; 8 positions agree with TRBD1. The CDR3 totals 15 residues. Germline V CDR1 and CDR2: DFQATT, SNEGSKA (reference sequence). Germline trimming cut 0 bases from V and 5 bases from J; bases unmatched to any gene: 6. The CDR3 here is CSARDRDRPDQPQHF. CDR3 coding DNA: TGCAGTGCTAGAGATCGGGACAGGCCGGATCAGCCCCAGCATTTT.

This chain joins TRBV3-1 and TRBJ1-1; TRBD1 matches 9 bases. There are 15 residues in the CDR3. V lost 3 bases to trimming and J lost 6 bases; unmatched junction nucleotides: 8. The germline V gene encodes CDR1 LGHDT and CDR2 YNNKEL (reference sequence). CDR3 nucleotide sequence: TGTGCCAGCAGCCAGCGGGGGACAGGGATGCCTGAAGCTTTCTTT. Protein sequence: CASSQRGTGMPEAFF.

This clonotype showed up many times. The rearrangement uses TRBV12-3 or TRBV12-4 and TRBJ1-3; D is ambiguous. This CDR3 has 15 amino acids. V gave up 3 bases and J gave up 0 bases, with 9 bases separating them. The CDR3 reads CASSFAENSGNTIYF. CDR3 nucleotides: TGTGCCAGCAGTTTCGCGGAGAACTCTGGAAACACCATATATTTT.

This clonotype was detected ten times or more. This sequence joins TRBV5-5 and TRBJ2-7; no reliable D call. Trimming took off 0 bases at V and 1 base at J, with 8 bases between the two ends. The CDR3 extends over 14 amino acids. Germline V gene lookup returns CDR1 SGHKS and CDR2 YYEKEE (reference sequence). CDR3 residues: CASSLVGRSYEQYF. The CDR3 nucleotides read TGTGCCAGCAGCTTGGTGGGCAGATCCTACGAGCAGTACTTC.

This chain uses TRBV10-3 with TRBJ2-7; 7 nucleotides match TRBD1. The V gene end was trimmed by 2 bases and the J gene end by 1 base; junction bases not matched to a gene: 2. Germline V gene lookup returns CDR1 ENHRY and CDR2 SYGVKD. The CDR3 extends over 14 amino acids. The CDR3 DNA follows: TGTGCCATCAGTGAGGGCAGGGGGTCCTACGAGCAGTACTTC. It yields the protein CAISEGRGSYEQYF.

This clonotype turned up a few times. The chain links TRBV14 to TRBJ2-2; D perhaps matches TRBD1 (6 bases). There are 18 residues in the CDR3. From germline, CDR1 is SGHDN and CDR2 FVKESK. V shed 2 bases and J shed 2 bases, with 18 bases lying between them. CDR3 region: CASSQSIFTGRNTGELFF. As DNA, the CDR3 is TGTGCCAGCAGCCAATCCATTTTTACAGGGCGTAACACCGGGGAGCTGTTTTTT. Complete variable domain (other parts from reference TRBV14 and TRBJ2-2): EAGVTQFPSHSVIEKGQTVTLRCDPISGHDNLYWYRRVMGKEIKFLLHFVKESKQDESGMPNNRFLAERTGGTYSTLKVQPAELEDSGVYFCASSQSIFTGRNTGELFFGEGSRLTVL.

The chain carries TRBV9 and TRBJ2-7; possibly TRBD1 or TRBD2 for D (5 bases each). Trimming removed 3 bases from V and 7 bases from J, with 20 bases in between. The germline V gene has CDR1 SGDLS and CDR2 YYNGEE. This CDR3 has 15 amino acids. Here the CDR3 DNA reads TGTGCCAGCAGCGCCGTTCCCGGGGCGACCCGAGAGCAGTACTTC. Amino acids: CASSAVPGATREQYF.

CDR3 nucleotides: TGTGCCTGGGGACAGGGATTCGGAAACACCATATATTTT. This encodes CAWGQGFGNTIYF. The rearrangement joins TRBV30 to TRBJ1-3, with TRBD1 matching 8 bases. Germline V gene sequence: CDR1 GTSNPN, CDR2 SVGIG (reference sequence). V gave up 5 bases and J gave up 4 bases; unmatched junction bases: 4. This CDR3 region has 13 residues.

This clonotype was counted once. A much larger clone is a single base away; this may be a read error. The rearrangement uses TRBV2 and TRBJ1-1; D is unresolved. CDR3 length: 12 residues. Between the trimmed V and J ends, which lost 7 bases and 3 bases, there was a span of 9 bases. Germline V gene data show CDR1 as SNHLY and CDR2 as FYNNEI. The CDR3 DNA sequence: TGTGCCAGCAATCAACGGTACACTGAAGCTTTCTTT. Amino acids: CASNQRYTEAFF.

This clonotype showed up many times. V usage is TRBV11-2 and J usage is TRBJ2-1; 11 nucleotides align to TRBD1. Unmatched junction bases numbered 6, after V lost 4 bases and J lost 4 bases. Germline V gene data show CDR1 as SGHAT and CDR2 as FQNNGV. The CDR3 totals 16 residues. The CDR3 coding sequence is TGTGCCAGCAGCTCCGAGGACAGGGGGCGATACAATGAGCAGTTCTTC. Translation gives CASSSEDRGRYNEQFF.

The chain is built from TRBV19 and TRBJ2-7; D not certain. The CDR3 has 15 residues. V gave up 5 bases and J gave up 5 bases, with 19 bases separating them. Germline CDR1 LNHDA, CDR2 SQIVND (reference sequence). CDR3 protein: CASSFIGETPDEQYF. CDR3 coding DNA: TGTGCCAGTAGTTTTATCGGCGAAACCCCCGACGAGCAGTACTTC.

About this clonotype itself: A much larger clone lies a single base off, so this may be a read error. The gene calls are TRBV12-3 or TRBV12-4 and TRBJ2-4; 7 bases match TRBD1. CDR3 length: 16 amino acids. The junction had 9 bases not matched to a gene; V was cut back by 5 bases and J by 2 bases. The CDR3 region is CASSLDREWTKNIQYF. In DNA form, the CDR3 reads TGTGCCAGCAGTCTAGACAGGGAATGGACCAAAAACATTCAGTACTTC.

This clonotype came up a few times. A read error may explain this, as a much larger clone is one base away. The chain joins TRBV12-3 or TRBV12-4 to TRBJ1-1; D is possibly TRBD1 (6 bases). Trimming took 8 bases from V and 1 from J, leaving 20 bases between them. This CDR3 has 16 amino acids. The CDR3 DNA reads as TGTGCCAGCGGGCGTGCTAGGGGGTTAACGAACACTGAAGCTTTCTTT. Translating gives CASGRARGLTNTEAFF.

Remarks on this clonotype: One end of the junction does not line up with germline, which may come from a read error. This sequence joins TRBV5-1 and TRBJ2-1, with 9 bases lining up with TRBD1. The CDR3 contains 17 residues. Germline CDR1 and CDR2: SGHRS and YFSETQ. The CDR3 sequence: CASSLAGQGSSYDEQFF. For the CDR3, the DNA is TGCGCCAGCAGCTTGGCCGGACAGGGGAGCTCCTACGATGAGCAGTTCTTC.

This clonotype has a count of ten or more. V gene TRBV2 combines with J gene TRBJ2-7; TRBD2 aligns across 10 bases. The CDR3 spans 15 residues. The V gene end was trimmed by 6 bases and the J gene end by 6 bases; junction bases not matched to a gene: 11. Per the germline V gene, CDR1 is SNHLY and CDR2 is FYNNEI. CDR3 region: CASSLGLAVRAEQYF. The DNA of the CDR3 is TGTGCCAGCAGCCTCGGACTAGCGGTAAGAGCCGAGCAGTACTTC.

This clonotype has a count of ten or more. The chain combines TRBV27 with TRBJ1-4, with TRBD1 identical over 8 bases. This CDR3 has 15 residues. V was pared by 2 bases and J by 8 bases, with 7 bases of the junction left unmatched. Per germline, CDR1 MNHEY and CDR2 SMNVEV (reference sequence). CDR3 protein: CASSLAGQGYEKLFF. CDR3 nucleotides: TGTGCCAGCAGTTTAGCTGGACAGGGTTACGAAAAACTGTTTTTT.

This clonotype was counted only a few times. The CDR3 spells CASSLGGAGNTIYF. The CDR3 nucleotides are TGTGCCAGCAGCTTAGGGGGCGCTGGAAACACCATATATTTT. The genes are TRBV7-2 and TRBJ1-3; perhaps TRBD1 as D (5 bases). V was shortened by 1 base and J by 2 bases, with 6 bases between the two germline ends. Germline CDR1 SGHTA, CDR2 FQGNSA. The CDR3 loop spans 14 amino acids.

This clonotype has at least ten counts. This rearrangement joins TRBV7-2 to TRBJ1-4; 7 nucleotides align to TRBD1. Germline values: CDR1 SGHTA, CDR2 FQGNSA. The V segment lost 3 bases and the J segment 8 bases; nucleotides outside the gene matches: 3. The CDR3 is 13 residues long. The CDR3 DNA reads as TGTGCCAGCAGCTTCTCAGGGGGGGAAAAACTGTTTTTT. This gives the protein CASSFSGGEKLFF.

This clonotype has at least ten counts. The J gene is TRBJ2-2, the V gene TRBV28; the D gene is possibly TRBD2 (5 bases). Germline V gene lookup returns CDR1 MDHEN and CDR2 SYDVKM. V dropped 2 bases and J dropped 7 bases, with 11 bases sitting between them. This CDR3 is built from 14 residues. For the CDR3, the DNA is TGTGCCAGCAGTTTAGGTCTAGCTAACGGGGAGCTGTTTTTT. This translates into CASSLGLANGELFF.

V usage is TRBV28 and J usage is TRBJ2-1, with 8 bases fitting TRBD1. The length of the CDR3 is 15 residues. V gave up 8 bases and J gave up 8 bases; unmatched junction bases: 14. The germline V gene encodes CDR1 MDHEN and CDR2 SYDVKM. The CDR3 nucleotides read TGTGCCAGCGGTTCAGGACAGGGTTCGGTTGATGAGCAGTTCTTC. Translated: CASGSGQGSVDEQFF.

The genes are TRBV30 and TRBJ2-2; D call uncertain. This CDR3 region has 13 residues. Germline CDR1 GTSNPN, CDR2 SVGIG (reference sequence). Trimming cost V 5 bases and J 6 bases, with 13 bases left between them. The CDR3, as DNA: TGTGCCTGGGATAACGATAGCCCCGGGGAGCTGTTTTTT. It specifies CAWDNDSPGELFF.

In its sample, this clonotype was seen a few times. The chain is built from TRBV15 and TRBJ1-1; D perhaps matches TRBD1 (5 bases). Trimming left V 0 bases short and J 8 bases short, with 13 bases between. Germline V CDR1 and CDR2: LNHNV, YYDKDF (reference sequence). The CDR3 has 14 amino acids. The CDR3 loop reads CATSRDQWGTEAFF. DNA of the CDR3: TGTGCCACCAGCAGAGATCAGTGGGGCACCGAAGCTTTCTTT.

This clonotype was detected only once. The V and J genes are TRBV3-1 and TRBJ2-5, with 9 bases that match TRBD2. The end of the DNA is better explained by TRBJ2-1, so the J call may be wrong. There are 16 residues in the CDR3. Germline V gene data show CDR1 as LGHDT and CDR2 as YNNKEL (reference sequence). The CDR3 sequence: CASSQEGGSGSYEQFF. The CDR3 DNA reads as TGTGCCAGCAGCCAGGAAGGCGGTAGCGGGAGCTATGAGCAGTTCTTC.

In this sample, this clonotype turned up many times. V is TRBV2 and J is TRBJ2-6; D gene unclear. Germline V gene sequence: CDR1 SNHLY, CDR2 FYNNEI. The CDR3 consists of 14 residues. V lost 3 bases to trimming and J lost 1 base, with 4 bases between them. This CDR3 reads CASSEPSGANVLTF. DNA of the CDR3: TGTGCCAGCAGTGAGCCATCTGGGGCCAACGTCCTGACTTTC. The full variable domain, rest sourced from reference TRBV2 and TRBJ2-6, is EPEVTQTPSHQVTQMGQEVILRCVPISNHLYFYWYRQILGQKVEFLVSFYNNEISEKSEIFDDQFSVERPDGSNFTLKIRSTKLEDSAMYFCASSEPSGANVLTFGAGSRLTVL.

The V and J genes are TRBV30 and TRBJ1-1; D gene uncertain. This CDR3 has 13 residues. V lost 4 bases and J lost 0, with 9 bases in between. Germline-derived CDR1 and CDR2 are GTSNPN and SVGIG (reference sequence). The CDR3 region is CAWTRNMNTEAFF. The CDR3 DNA reads as TGTGCCTGGACGCGAAACATGAACACTGAAGCTTTCTTT.

This rearrangement joins TRBV29-1 to TRBJ2-2; TRBD2 matches at 8 bases. Germline trimming cut 4 bases from V and 0 bases from J; bases unmatched to any gene: 4. Germline CDR1 is SQVTM and CDR2 is ANQGSEA. The CDR3 spans 15 residues. CDR3 protein: CSVGLARANTGELFF. For the CDR3, the DNA is TGCAGCGTTGGACTAGCGAGAGCGAACACCGGGGAGCTGTTTTTT.

This clonotype was seen more than once but under ten times. The V and J genes are TRBV10-3 and TRBJ2-1; TRBD2 agrees at 10 bases. This CDR3 has 20 amino acids. CDR1 is ENHRY, CDR2 SYGVKD, per germline. V trimming: 0 bases; J trimming: 2 bases; junction bases outside the gene matches: 13. The CDR3 DNA reads TGTGCCATCAGTGAGTCATGGGGGACTAGCGTTTCACGTACCTACAATGAGCAGTTCTTC. As protein: CAISESWGTSVSRTYNEQFF.

This clonotype was picked up a small number of times. The chain employs TRBV15 and TRBJ1-1; tentatively, D is TRBD1 (5 bases). The germline gives CDR1 LNHNV, CDR2 YYDKDF (reference sequence). V lost 0 bases and J 2 bases, leaving 19 bases between the germline ends. CDR3 size: 18 residues. CDR3 in DNA: TGTGCCACCAGCAGAGATGGGGGTCCATTCCAGGGAAACACTGAAGCTTTCTTT. Encoded protein: CATSRDGGPFQGNTEAFF.